This T cell receptor beta chain was observed in a study of shared clonotypes between healthy human individuals. Broader study findings: Across subsets, estimated richness was generally greater for naive than for memory populations.

In regard to this clone: Its matching antigen is unknown.

The input for sorted-subset replicate PCRs was 200 ng DNA, 30,000 or so T cell genomes. Using immunoSEQ multiplex PCR, the repertoire was profiled, and TCRdb retains in-frame clones only, with some absent. The sample contains hundreds of thousands of clones, around 74% of which appear only once. The CDR3 sequence is 14 residues long. Per germline, CDR1 LGHNT and CDR2 FRNRAP. With V trimmed by 3 bases and J by 8 bases, 5 bases remained unmatched. The sample taken for sequencing was memory CD4+ T cells sorted from blood. Noted subset: CD45RA-negative fraction. The V call is TRBV12-5, the J call TRBJ2-1, with TRBD1 matching over 9 bases. This sequence originates from a woman aged 25-40 years in good health. In DNA form, the CDR3 reads TGTGCTAGTGGTTTAGGACAGGGGTGGGATGAGCAGTTCTTC. Its translation is CASGLGQGWDEQFF.